The entry below describes one TCR beta chain. The antigen is unknown. Every patient experienced relapse after autologous stem cell transplantation, and brentuximab vedotin exposure varied. Negative selection with magnetic separation was used to purify CD4+ T cells from thawed PBMCs. When best responses were assessed, they were complete response, partial response or progressive disease. The data were taken from a study of PD-1 blockade in classical Hodgkin lymphoma. Points from the study as a whole: The authors have not defined what causes the repertoire differences, possibly disease activity or prior therapy. Complete responders' baseline diversity resembled that of newly diagnosed patients. There was a significant rise in CD4+ TCR diversity by C4D1, with no such rise for CD8+.

Here immunoSEQ multiplex PCR was the method, and the copy in TCRdb shows in-frame clones only, minus some. The sample records tens of thousands of clones, 75% to 95% being singletons. The CDR3 is 16 residues long. CDR1 MDHEN and CDR2 SYDVKM come from the germline V gene. The V gene lost 8 bases and the J gene lost 5 bases, with 21 bases spanning the gap. This clonotype was sampled from a human donor with classical Hodgkin lymphoma. The material sequenced was CD4+ T cells from blood, taken at baseline. The chain uses TRBV28 and TRBJ1-4; D unresolved. The CDR3 region has the DNA TGTGCCAGCCGAGTCCTTTGGGCGTCGGGAAATGAAAAACTGTTTTTT. Translation: CASRVLWASGNEKLFF.